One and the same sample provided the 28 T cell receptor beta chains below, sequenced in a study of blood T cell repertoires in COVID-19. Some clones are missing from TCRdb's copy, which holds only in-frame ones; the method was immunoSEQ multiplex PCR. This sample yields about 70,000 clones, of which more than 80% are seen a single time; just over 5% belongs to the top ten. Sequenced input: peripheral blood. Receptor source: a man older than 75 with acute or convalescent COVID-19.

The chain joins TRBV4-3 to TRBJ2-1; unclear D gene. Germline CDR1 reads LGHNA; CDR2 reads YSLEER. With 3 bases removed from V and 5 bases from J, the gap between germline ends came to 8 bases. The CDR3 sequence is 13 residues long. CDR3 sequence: CASSHVPNNEQFF. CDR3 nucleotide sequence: TGCGCCAGCAGCCATGTCCCCAACAATGAGCAGTTCTTC.

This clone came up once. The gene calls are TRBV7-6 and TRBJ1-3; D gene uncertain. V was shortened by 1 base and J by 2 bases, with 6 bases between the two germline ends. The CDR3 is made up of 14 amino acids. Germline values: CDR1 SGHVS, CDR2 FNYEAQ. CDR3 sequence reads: CASSLGATGNTIYF. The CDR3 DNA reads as TGTGCCAGCAGCTTAGGGGCCACTGGAAACACCATATATTTT.

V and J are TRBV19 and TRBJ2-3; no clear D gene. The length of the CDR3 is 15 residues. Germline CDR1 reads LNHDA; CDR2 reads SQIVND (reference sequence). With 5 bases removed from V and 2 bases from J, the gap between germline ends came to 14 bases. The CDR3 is CASSPAPADTDTQYF. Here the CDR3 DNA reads TGTGCCAGTAGTCCGGCTCCCGCGGACACAGATACGCAGTATTTT.

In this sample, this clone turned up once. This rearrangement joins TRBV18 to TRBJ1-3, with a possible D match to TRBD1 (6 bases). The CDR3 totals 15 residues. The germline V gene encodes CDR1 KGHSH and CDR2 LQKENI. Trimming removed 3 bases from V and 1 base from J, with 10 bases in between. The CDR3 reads CASSPEQGSGNTIYF. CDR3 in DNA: TGTGCCAGCTCACCCGAACAGGGATCTGGAAACACCATATATTTT.

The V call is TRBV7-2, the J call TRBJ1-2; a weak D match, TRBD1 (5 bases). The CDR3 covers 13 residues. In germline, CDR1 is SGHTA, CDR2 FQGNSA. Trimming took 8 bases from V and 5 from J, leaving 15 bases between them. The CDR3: CASVAERGYGYTF. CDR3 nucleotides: TGTGCCAGCGTGGCGGAAAGGGGATATGGCTACACCTTC. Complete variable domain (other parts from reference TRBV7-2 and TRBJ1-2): GAGVSQSPSNKVTEKGKDVELRCDPISGHTALYWYRQSLGQGLEFLIYFQGNSAPDKSGLPSDRFSAERTGGSVSTLTIQRTQQEDSAVYLCASVAERGYGYTFGSGTRLTVV.

The CDR3 DNA follows: TGTGCCAGCAGCTCCTGGGTGGGCAGGGTAAGGTACGAGCAGTACTTC. Amino acids: CASSSWVGRVRYEQYF. The chain couples TRBV5-4 to TRBJ2-7, with a tentative D call TRBD1 (5 bases). From germline, CDR1 is SGHNT and CDR2 YYREEE (reference sequence). There are 16 residues in the CDR3. V shed 3 bases and J shed 4 bases, with 20 bases lying between them.

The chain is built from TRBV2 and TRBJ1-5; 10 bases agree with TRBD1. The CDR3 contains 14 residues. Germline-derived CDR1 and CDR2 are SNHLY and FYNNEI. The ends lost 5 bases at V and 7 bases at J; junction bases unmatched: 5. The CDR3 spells CASSPGTGEQPQHF. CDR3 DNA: TGTGCCAGCAGTCCCGGGACAGGGGAACAGCCCCAGCATTTT.

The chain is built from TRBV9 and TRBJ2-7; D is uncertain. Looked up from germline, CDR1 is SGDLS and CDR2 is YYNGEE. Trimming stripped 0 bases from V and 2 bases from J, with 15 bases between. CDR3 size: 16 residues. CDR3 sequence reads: CASSVAIAREAYEQYF. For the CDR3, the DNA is TGTGCCAGCAGCGTAGCTATCGCCCGAGAGGCCTACGAGCAGTACTTC.

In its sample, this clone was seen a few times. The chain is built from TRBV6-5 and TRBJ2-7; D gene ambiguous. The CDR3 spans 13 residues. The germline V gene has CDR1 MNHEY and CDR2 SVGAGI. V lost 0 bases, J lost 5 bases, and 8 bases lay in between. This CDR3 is CASSYSRYDEQYF. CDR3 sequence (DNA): TGTGCCAGCAGTTACTCGAGGTACGACGAGCAGTACTTC.

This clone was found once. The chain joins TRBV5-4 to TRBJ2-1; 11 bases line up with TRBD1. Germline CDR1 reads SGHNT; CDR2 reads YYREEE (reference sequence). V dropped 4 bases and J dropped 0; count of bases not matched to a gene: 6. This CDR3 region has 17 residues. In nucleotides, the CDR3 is TGTGCCAGCAGCGGGGGGACAGGGGGTAGCTCCTACAATGAGCAGTTCTTC. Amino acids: CASSGGTGGSSYNEQFF.

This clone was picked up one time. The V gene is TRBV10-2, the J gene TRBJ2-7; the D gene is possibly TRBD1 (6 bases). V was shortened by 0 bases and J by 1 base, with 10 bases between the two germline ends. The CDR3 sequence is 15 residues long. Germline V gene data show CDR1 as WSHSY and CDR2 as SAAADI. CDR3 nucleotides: TGCGCCAGCAGTGAGTCTAGTGGACAGTCCTACGAGCAGTACTTC. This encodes CASSESSGQSYEQYF.

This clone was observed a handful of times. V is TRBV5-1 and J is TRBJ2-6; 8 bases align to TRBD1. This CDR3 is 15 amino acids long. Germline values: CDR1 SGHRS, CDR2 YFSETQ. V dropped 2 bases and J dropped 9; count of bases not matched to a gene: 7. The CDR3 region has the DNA TGCGCCAGCAGCTTTATAACAGGGGGAAACAACGTCCTGACTTTC. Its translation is CASSFITGGNNVLTF.

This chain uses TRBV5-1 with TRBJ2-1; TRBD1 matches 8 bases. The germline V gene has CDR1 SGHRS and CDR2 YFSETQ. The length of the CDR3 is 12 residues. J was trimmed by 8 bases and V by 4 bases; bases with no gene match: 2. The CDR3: CASSTQGDEQFF. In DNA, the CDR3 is TGCGCCAGCAGCACACAGGGGGATGAGCAGTTCTTC.

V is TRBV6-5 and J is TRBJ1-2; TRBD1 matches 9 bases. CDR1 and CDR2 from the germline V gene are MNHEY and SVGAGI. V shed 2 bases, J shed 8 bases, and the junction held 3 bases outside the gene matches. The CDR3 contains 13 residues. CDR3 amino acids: CASSYRTGEGYTF. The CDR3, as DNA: TGTGCCAGCAGTTACCGGACAGGGGAAGGCTACACCTTC.

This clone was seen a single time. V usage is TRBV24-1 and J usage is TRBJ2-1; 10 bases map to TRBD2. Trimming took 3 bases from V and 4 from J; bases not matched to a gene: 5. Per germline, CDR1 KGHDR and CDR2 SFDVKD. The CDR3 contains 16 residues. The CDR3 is CATSDALAGSYNEQFF. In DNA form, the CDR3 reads TGTGCCACCAGTGATGCACTAGCGGGGTCTTACAATGAGCAGTTCTTC.

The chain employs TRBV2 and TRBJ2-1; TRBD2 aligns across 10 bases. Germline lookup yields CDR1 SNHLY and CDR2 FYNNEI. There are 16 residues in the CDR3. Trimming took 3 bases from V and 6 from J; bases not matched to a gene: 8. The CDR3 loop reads CASSEASGRVGNEQFF. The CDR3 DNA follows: TGTGCCAGCAGTGAGGCTAGCGGGAGAGTAGGCAATGAGCAGTTCTTC.

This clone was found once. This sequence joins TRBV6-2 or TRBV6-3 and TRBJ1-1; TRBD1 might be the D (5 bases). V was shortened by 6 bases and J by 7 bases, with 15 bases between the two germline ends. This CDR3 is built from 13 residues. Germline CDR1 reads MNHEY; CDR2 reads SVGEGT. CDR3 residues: CASSTFADSEAFF. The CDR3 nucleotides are TGTGCCAGCAGCACCTTCGCCGACAGTGAAGCTTTCTTT.

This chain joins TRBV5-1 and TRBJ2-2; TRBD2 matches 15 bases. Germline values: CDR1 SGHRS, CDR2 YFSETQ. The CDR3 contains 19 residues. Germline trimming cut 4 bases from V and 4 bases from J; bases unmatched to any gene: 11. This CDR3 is CASSVEGLAGGPGTGELFF. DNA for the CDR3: TGCGCCAGCAGCGTGGAAGGACTAGCGGGGGGGCCGGGCACCGGGGAGCTGTTTTTT. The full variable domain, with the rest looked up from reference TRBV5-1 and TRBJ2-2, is KAGVTQTPRYLIKTRGQQVTLSCSPISGHRSVSWYQQTPGQGLQFLFEYFSETQRNKGNFPGRFSGRQFSNSRSEMNVSTLELGDSALYLCASSVEGLAGGPGTGELFFGEGSRLTVL.

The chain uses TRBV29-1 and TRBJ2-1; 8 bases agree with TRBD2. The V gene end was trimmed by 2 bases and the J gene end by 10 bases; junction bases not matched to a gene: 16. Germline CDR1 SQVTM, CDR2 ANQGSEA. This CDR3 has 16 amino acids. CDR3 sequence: CSVERGRLSGMGEQFF. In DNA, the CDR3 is TGCAGCGTTGAAAGGGGAAGGCTTAGCGGGATGGGGGAGCAGTTCTTC.

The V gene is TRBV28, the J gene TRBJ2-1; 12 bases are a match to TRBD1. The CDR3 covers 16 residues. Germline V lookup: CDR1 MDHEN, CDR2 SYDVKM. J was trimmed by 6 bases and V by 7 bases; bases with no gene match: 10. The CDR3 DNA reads TGTGCCAGCACGGACCCGGGACAGGGGGCGTCCAATGAGCAGTTCTTC. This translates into CASTDPGQGASNEQFF.

Here the CDR3 DNA reads TGTGCCACCAGCGGGGGGGCCATTAATGAAAAACTGTTTTTT. Amino acids: CATSGGAINEKLFF. The chain carries TRBV24-1 and TRBJ1-4; tentatively, D is TRBD1 (6 bases). The CDR3 is 14 amino acids. V gave up 7 bases and J gave up 4 bases, with 12 bases separating them. Looked up from germline, CDR1 is KGHDR and CDR2 is SFDVKD.

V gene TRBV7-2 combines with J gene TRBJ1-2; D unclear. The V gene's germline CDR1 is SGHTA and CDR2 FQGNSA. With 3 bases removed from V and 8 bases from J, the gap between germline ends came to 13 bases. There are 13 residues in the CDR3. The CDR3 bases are TGTGCCAGCAGCTTGGAACCTCGAGGGGGCTACACCTTC. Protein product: CASSLEPRGGYTF. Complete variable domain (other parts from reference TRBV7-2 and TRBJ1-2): GAGVSQSPSNKVTEKGKDVELRCDPISGHTALYWYRQSLGQGLEFLIYFQGNSAPDKSGLPSDRFSAERTGGSVSTLTIQRTQQEDSAVYLCASSLEPRGGYTFGSGTRLTVV.

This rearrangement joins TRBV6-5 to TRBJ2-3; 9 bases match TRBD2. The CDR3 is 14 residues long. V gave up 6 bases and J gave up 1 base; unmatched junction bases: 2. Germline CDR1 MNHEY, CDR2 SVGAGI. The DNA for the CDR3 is TGTGCCAGCAGGGTAGCGGGGGGCACAGATACGCAGTATTTT. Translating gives CASRVAGGTDTQYF.

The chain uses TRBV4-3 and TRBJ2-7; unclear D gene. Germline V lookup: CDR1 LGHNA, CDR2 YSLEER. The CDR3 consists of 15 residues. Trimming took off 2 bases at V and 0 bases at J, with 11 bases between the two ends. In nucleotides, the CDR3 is TGCGCCAGCAGCCAACAGAGACTCAGCTCCTACGAGCAGTACTTC. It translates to CASSQQRLSSYEQYF.

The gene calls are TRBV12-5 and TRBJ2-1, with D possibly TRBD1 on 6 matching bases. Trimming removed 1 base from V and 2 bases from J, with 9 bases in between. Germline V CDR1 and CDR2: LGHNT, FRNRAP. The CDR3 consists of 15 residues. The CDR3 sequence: CASGLGSGAYNEQFF. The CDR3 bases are TGTGCTAGTGGTTTGGGGTCAGGGGCCTACAATGAGCAGTTCTTC.

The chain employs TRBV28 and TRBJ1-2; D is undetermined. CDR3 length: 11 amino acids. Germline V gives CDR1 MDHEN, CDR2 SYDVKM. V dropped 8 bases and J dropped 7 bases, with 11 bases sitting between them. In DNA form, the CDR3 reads TGTGCCAGCTGGAGTAACGGTGGCTACACCTTC. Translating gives CASWSNGGYTF.

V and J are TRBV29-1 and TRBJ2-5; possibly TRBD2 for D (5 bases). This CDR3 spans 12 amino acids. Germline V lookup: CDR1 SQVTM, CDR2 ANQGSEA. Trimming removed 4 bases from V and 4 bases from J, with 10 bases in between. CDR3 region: CSVVNSGETQYF. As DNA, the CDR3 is TGCAGCGTTGTAAACAGCGGAGAGACCCAGTACTTC.

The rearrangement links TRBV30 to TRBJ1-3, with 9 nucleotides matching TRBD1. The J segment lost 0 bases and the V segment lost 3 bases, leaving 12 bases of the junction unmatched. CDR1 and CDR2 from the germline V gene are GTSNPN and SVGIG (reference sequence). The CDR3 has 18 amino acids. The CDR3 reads CAWRSGTGILSSGNTIYF. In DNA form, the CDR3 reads TGTGCCTGGAGGAGCGGGACAGGGATTCTTAGCTCTGGAAACACCATATATTTT.